A selection of T cell receptor beta chains follows, all from one sample in a study of CD8 T cells in Susac syndrome. TCRdb processed the immunoSEQ multiplex PCR reads anew with MiXCR; each CDR3 protein has one entry. The data hold 90,000 to 110,000 distinct CDR3 sequences, with roughly 95% observed a single time. The sequenced sample consisted of CD4+ T cells from PBMCs. These receptors originate from a human donor in good health. The CDR3 runs from the conserved cysteine through the conserved F or W. The D gene is left open where the match is weak. Where a row states a size, it is once, few, many or the class of an expanded clone; other rows omit it.

>TRBJ2-1|NA|NA|TRBV5-1
CASMASQSSYNEQFF
TGCGCCAGCATGGCCTCCCAGAGCTCCTACAATGAGCAGTTCTTC
>TRBJ2-7|NA|NA|TRBV6-6
CASKDRQSAYEQYF
TGTGCCAGCAAAGACAGGCAATCGGCCTACGAGCAGTACTTC
>TRBJ1-1|NA|NA|TRBV6-2/TRBV6-3
CASSTTGVGAEAFF
TGTGCCAGCAGTACAACAGGTGTAGGCGCTGAAGCTTTCTTT
>TRBJ1-2|NA|NA|TRBV4-1
CASSQALAEPYGYTF
TGCGCCAGCAGCCAAGCTCTGGCAGAACCCTATGGCTACACCTTC
>TRBJ2-1|TRBD1|NA|TRBV2
CARGTGGQNEQFF
TGTGCCAGGGGGACAGGGGGCCAAAATGAGCAGTTCTTC
>TRBJ2-5|NA|NA|TRBV12-3/TRBV12-4
CASSSLRGQETQYF
TGTGCCAGCAGTTCTTTGCGGGGACAAGAGACCCAGTACTTC
>TRBJ1-5|TRBD1|NA|TRBV19
CASSEYSGTGRGNQPQHF
TGTGCCAGTAGCGAATACTCCGGGACAGGGAGGGGCAATCAGCCCCAGCATTTT
>TRBJ1-1|NA|NA|TRBV6-2/TRBV6-3
CASSYTSGYTEAFF
TGTGCCAGCAGTTACACCTCAGGGTACACTGAAGCTTTCTTT
>TRBJ1-6|TRBD1|NA|TRBV5-1
CASSLLQGENSPLHF
TGCGCCAGCAGCTTGTTACAGGGGGAGAATTCACCCCTCCACTTT
>TRBJ1-1|TRBD1|once|TRBV3-1
CASSPRQGRGNTEAFF
TGTGCCAGCAGCCCTCGACAGGGAAGGGGGAACACTGAAGCTTTCTTT
>TRBJ2-5|TRBD2|NA|TRBV24-1
CATSDPSGDGKETQYF
TGTGCCACCAGTGATCCTAGCGGGGATGGGAAAGAGACCCAGTACTTC
>TRBJ2-7|TRBD1|NA|TRBV23-1
CASSRQGAFYYEQYF
TGCGCCAGCAGTCGACAGGGGGCTTTCTACTACGAGCAGTACTTC
>TRBJ2-7|NA|NA|TRBV20-1
CSAPGRAGDEQYF
TGCAGTGCTCCCGGCCGCGCCGGGGACGAGCAGTACTTC
>TRBJ2-5|TRBD2|NA|TRBV3-1
CASSQALAAAQETQYF
TGTGCCAGCAGCCAAGCGCTAGCGGCGGCCCAAGAGACCCAGTACTTC
>TRBJ1-5|NA|NA|TRBV20-1
CSAPPGRNQPQHF
TGCAGTGCCCCCCCGGGACGTAATCAGCCCCAGCATTTT
>TRBJ2-7|NA|NA|TRBV2
CATRAGTFTYEQYF
TGTGCCACCAGAGCCGGGACATTTACCTACGAGCAGTACTTC
>TRBJ2-3|TRBD1|NA|TRBV9
CASSTGQGGGDTQYF
TGTGCCAGCAGCACAGGACAGGGCGGTGGAGATACGCAGTATTTT
>TRBJ2-5|TRBD2|NA|TRBV5-4
CASSLEGLDRETQYF
TGTGCCAGCAGCTTGGAGGGACTAGACAGAGAGACCCAGTACTTC
>TRBJ2-5|TRBD2|NA|TRBV3-1
CASSQGTGGPGETQYF
TGTGCCAGCAGCCAAGGGACGGGGGGGCCGGGAGAGACCCAGTACTTC
>TRBJ1-2|NA|NA|TRBV28
CAIQGSWVYGYTF
TGTGCCATCCAGGGGTCATGGGTATATGGCTACACCTTC
>TRBJ2-3|NA|NA|TRBV30
CAWSAYGAGFTDTQYF
TGTGCCTGGAGTGCTTATGGGGCGGGATTCACAGATACGCAGTATTTT
>TRBJ2-6|TRBD1|NA|TRBV6-5
CASSSGTGQRSGANVLTF
TGTGCCAGCAGTTCAGGGACAGGGCAAAGGTCCGGGGCCAACGTCCTGACTTTC